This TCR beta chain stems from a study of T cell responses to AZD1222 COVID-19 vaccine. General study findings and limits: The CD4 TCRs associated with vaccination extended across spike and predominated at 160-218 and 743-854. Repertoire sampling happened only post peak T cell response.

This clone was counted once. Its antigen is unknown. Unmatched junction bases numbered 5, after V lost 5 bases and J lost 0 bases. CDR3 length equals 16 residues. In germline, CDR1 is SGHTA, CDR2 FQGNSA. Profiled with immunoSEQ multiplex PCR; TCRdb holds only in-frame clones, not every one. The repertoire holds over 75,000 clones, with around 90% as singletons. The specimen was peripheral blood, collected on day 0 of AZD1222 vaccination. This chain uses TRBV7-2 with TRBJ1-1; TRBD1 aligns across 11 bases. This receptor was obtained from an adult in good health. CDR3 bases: TGTGCCAGCAGCCGGCGGACAGGGGGCTTGAACACTGAAGCTTTCTTT. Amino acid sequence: CASSRRTGGLNTEAFF.